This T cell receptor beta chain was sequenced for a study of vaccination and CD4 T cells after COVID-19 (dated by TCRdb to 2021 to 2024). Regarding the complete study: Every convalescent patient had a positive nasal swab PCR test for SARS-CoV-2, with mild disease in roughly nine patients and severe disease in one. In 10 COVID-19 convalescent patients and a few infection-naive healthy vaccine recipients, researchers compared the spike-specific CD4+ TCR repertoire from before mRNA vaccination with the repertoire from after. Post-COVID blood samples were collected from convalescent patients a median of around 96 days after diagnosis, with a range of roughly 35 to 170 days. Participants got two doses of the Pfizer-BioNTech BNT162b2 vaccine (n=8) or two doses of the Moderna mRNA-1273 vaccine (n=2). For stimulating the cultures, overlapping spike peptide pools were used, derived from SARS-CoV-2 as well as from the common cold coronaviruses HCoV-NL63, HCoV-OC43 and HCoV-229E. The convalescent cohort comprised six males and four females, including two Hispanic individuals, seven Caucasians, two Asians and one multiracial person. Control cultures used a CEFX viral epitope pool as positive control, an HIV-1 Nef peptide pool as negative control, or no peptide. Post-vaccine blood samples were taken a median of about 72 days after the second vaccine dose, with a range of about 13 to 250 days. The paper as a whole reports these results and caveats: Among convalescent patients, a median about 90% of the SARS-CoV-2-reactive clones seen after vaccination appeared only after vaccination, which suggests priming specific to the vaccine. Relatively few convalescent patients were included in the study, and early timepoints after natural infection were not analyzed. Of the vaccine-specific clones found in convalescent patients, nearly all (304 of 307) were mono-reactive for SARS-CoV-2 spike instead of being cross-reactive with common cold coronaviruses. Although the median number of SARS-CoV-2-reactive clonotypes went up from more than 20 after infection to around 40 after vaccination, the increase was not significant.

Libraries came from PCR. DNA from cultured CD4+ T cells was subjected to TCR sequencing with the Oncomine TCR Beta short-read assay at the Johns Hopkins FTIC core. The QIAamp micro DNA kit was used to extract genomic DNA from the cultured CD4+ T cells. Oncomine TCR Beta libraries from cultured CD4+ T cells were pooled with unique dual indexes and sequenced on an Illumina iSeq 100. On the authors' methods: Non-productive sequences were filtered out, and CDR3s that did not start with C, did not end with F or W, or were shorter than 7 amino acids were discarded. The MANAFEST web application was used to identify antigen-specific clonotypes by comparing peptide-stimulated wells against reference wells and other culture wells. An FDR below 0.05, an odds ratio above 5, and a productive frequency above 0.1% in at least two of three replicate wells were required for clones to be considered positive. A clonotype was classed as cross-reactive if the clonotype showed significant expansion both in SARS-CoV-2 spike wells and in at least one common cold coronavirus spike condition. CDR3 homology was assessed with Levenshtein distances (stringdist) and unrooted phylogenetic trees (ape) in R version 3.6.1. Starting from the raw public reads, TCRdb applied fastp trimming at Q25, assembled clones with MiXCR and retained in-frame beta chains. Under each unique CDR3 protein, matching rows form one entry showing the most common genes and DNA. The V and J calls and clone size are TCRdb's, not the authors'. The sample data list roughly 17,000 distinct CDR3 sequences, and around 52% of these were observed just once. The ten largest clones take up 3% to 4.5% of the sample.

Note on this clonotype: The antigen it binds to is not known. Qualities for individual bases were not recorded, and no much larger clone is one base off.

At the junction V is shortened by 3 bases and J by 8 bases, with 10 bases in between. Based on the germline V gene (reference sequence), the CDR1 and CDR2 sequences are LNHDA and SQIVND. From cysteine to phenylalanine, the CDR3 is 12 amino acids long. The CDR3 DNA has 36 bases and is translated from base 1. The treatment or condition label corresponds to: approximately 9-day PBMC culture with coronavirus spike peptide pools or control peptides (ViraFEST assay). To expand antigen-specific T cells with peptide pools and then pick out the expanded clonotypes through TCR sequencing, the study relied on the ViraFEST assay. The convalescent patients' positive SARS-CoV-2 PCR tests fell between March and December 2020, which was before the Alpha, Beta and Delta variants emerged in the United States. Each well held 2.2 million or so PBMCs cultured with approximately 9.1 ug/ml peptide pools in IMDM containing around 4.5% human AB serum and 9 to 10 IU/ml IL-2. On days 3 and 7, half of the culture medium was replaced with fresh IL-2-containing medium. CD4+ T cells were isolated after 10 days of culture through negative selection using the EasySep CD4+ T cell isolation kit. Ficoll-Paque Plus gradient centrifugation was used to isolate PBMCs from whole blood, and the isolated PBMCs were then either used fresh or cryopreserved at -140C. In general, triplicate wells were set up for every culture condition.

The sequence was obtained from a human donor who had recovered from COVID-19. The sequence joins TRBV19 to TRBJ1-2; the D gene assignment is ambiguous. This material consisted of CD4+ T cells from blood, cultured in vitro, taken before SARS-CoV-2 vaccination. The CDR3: CASSIPLEGYTF. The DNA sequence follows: TGTGCCAGTAGTATCCCCTTGGAGGGCTACACCTTC.